These 7 T cell receptor beta chains were all obtained from the same sample, sequenced in a study of cytomegalovirus exposure and HLA in healthy donors. 13 Jbeta primers and 60 Vbeta primers were used for the PCR. Data came from immunoSEQ multiplex PCR; TCRdb stores just in-frame clones and leaves some out. The table includes more than 130,000 clones, about three quarters detected once. Material: PBMCs. The receptors here all came from a human donor in good health.

This chain connects TRBV29-1 to TRBJ2-7; D is possibly TRBD2 (5 bases). Between the trimmed V and J ends, which lost 3 bases and 4 bases, there was a span of 10 bases. The CDR3 contains 12 residues. CDR1 is SQVTM and CDR2 is ANQGSEA in the germline V gene. DNA of the CDR3: TGCAGCGTTGACACGGGAAGTTACGAGCAGTACTTC. Its translation: CSVDTGSYEQYF.

The V call is TRBV19, the J call TRBJ2-7; the match to TRBD2 covers 10 bases. V was pared by 1 base and J by 7 bases, with 7 bases of the junction left unmatched. The CDR3 contains 15 residues. Germline-derived CDR1 and CDR2 are LNHDA and SQIVND (reference sequence). Written as DNA, the CDR3 is TGTGCCAGTAGTATAGTTGTGTCAGCGGGAGGGGAGCAGTACTTC. It yields the protein CASSIVVSAGGEQYF.

This clone was observed a handful of times. J is TRBJ1-3 and V is TRBV11-2; the D gene is possibly TRBD1 (6 bases). The CDR3 covers 17 residues. Trimming cost V 2 bases and J 2 bases, with 16 bases left between them. Germline V lookup: CDR1 SGHAT, CDR2 FQNNGV. The DNA of the CDR3 is TGTGCCAGCAGCTTATCTTTAGCCAGGGGAGCTGGAAACACCATATATTTT. Protein product: CASSLSLARGAGNTIYF.

This sequence joins TRBV5-4 and TRBJ2-7, with D possibly TRBD2 on 5 matching bases. Germline V gene lookup returns CDR1 SGHNT and CDR2 YYREEE (reference sequence). Trimming pared 7 bases from V and 5 bases from J, leaving 13 bases between. The CDR3 loop spans 12 amino acids. This chain's CDR3 is CASAGVGDEQYF. The DNA for the CDR3 is TGTGCCAGCGCCGGGGTCGGAGACGAGCAGTACTTC.

This chain connects TRBV5-4 to TRBJ2-3; 13 bases line up with TRBD2. Germline assignment: CDR1 SGHNT and CDR2 YYREEE (reference sequence). This CDR3 contains 16 residues. With 3 bases clipped from V and 2 bases from J, the junction kept 3 bases outside the gene matches. The CDR3 DNA reads as TGTGCCAGCAGCTCGGGACTAGCGGGAATCACAGATACGCAGTATTTT. Translating gives CASSSGLAGITDTQYF.

V gene TRBV4-1 combines with J gene TRBJ1-6, with D possibly TRBD1 on 6 matching bases. V was shortened by 4 bases and J by 8 bases, with 9 bases between the two germline ends. The germline gives CDR1 MGHRA, CDR2 YSYEKL. This CDR3 has 13 amino acids. The CDR3 loop reads CASSRDTDSPLHF. In nucleotides, the CDR3 is TGCGCCAGCAGCCGGGACACGGATTCACCCCTCCACTTT.

With respect to this clone: Other DNA sequences of this sample code for an identical CDR3. This chain joins TRBV19 and TRBJ2-7; a possible D gene is TRBD2 (6 bases). Deletions cut 8 bases from V and 5 bases from J, with 10 bases between. Germline assignment: CDR1 LNHDA and CDR2 SQIVND (reference sequence). This CDR3 is built from 11 residues. The CDR3, as DNA: TGTGCCAGTGGGGGAGGCAACGAGCAGTACTTC. Translation: CASGGGNEQYF.